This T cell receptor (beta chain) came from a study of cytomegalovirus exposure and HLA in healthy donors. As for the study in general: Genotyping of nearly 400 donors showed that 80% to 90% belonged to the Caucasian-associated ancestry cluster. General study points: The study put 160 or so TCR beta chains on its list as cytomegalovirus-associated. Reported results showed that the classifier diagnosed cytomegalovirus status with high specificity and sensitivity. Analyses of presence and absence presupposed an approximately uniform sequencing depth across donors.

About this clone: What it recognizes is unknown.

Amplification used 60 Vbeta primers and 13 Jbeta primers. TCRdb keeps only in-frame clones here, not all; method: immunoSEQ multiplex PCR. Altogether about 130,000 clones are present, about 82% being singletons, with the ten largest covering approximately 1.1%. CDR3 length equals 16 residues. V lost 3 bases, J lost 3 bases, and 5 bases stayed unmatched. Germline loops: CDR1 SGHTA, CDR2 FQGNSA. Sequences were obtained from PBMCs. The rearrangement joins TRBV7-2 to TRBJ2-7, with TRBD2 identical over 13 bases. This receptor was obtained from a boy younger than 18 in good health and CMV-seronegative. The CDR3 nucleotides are TGTGCCAGCAGCTTTACCGGGACTAGCGGGAACTACGAGCAGTACTTC. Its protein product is CASSFTGTSGNYEQYF.